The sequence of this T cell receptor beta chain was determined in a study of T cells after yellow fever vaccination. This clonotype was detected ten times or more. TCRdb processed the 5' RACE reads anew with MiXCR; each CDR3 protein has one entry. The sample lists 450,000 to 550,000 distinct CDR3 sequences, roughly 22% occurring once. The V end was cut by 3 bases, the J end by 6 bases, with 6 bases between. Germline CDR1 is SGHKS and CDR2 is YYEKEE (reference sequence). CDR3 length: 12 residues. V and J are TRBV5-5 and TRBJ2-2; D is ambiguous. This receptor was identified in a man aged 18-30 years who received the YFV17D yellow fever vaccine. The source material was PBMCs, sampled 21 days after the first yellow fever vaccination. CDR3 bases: TGTGCCAGCAGCTCGAGTGCCGGGGAGCTGTTTTTT. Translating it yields CASSSSAGELFF.